Below are 4 T cell receptor beta chains sequenced from a single sample in a study of Ad26.COV2.S vaccination and SARS-CoV-2 variants. Clones were sequenced by immunoSEQ multiplex PCR, and TCRdb holds only the in-frame ones, with some missing. The data contain fewer than 400,000 clones, around 89% of them seen just once; the ten biggest clones take up under 2%. The treatment: about 20 received Ad26.COV2.S at low or high dose, single or two shots; 5 received placebo; per-sample allocation not given. Sampling occurred on day 63 after the first vaccine or placebo injection. Sample: peripheral blood, taken in a trial of Ad26.COV2.S vaccine versus placebo. All receptors derive from a person aged 18-65 years who received the Ad26.COV2.S COVID-19 vaccine or a placebo.

This clone was seen a handful of times. This chain joins TRBV6-5 and TRBJ2-1; possible D gene TRBD2, 6 bases. Per germline, CDR1 MNHEY and CDR2 SVGAGI. The V and J ends lost 6 bases and 8 bases respectively, with 17 bases between them. The CDR3 totals 14 residues. The CDR3 sequence: CASSLHGRSHEQFF. In DNA, the CDR3 is TGTGCCAGCAGCCTCCACGGGAGATCCCATGAGCAGTTCTTC.

This clone was seen more than once but under ten times. CDR3 sequence (DNA): TGCAGCGTTGAAGATCCGGACAGGTCGATTGGCTATGGCTACACCTTC. Its protein product is CSVEDPDRSIGYGYTF. The chain joins TRBV29-1 to TRBJ1-2, with 7 bases that match TRBD1. CDR3 length equals 16 residues. Losses at the gene ends were 0 bases for V and 4 bases for J; bases not matched to a gene: 11. Germline loops: CDR1 SQVTM, CDR2 ANQGSEA.

The rearrangement links TRBV2 to TRBJ2-3, with 9 bases that match TRBD1. With 4 bases clipped from V and 1 base from J, the junction kept 6 bases outside the gene matches. The CDR3 spans 16 residues. Looked up from germline, CDR1 is SNHLY and CDR2 is FYNNEI. This chain's CDR3 is CASSADRGIGTDTQYF. CDR3 DNA: TGTGCCAGCAGTGCCGACAGGGGGATTGGCACAGATACGCAGTATTTT.

This chain joins TRBV4-1 and TRBJ1-3; D possibly corresponds to TRBD1 (5 bases). V lost 0 bases and J 0 bases, leaving 12 bases between the germline ends. Germline V gene lookup returns CDR1 MGHRA and CDR2 YSYEKL. The CDR3 is 17 amino acids. CDR3 nucleotide sequence: TGCGCCAGCAGCCAAGATGGGGCCCTAACCTCTGGAAACACCATATATTTT. It encodes CASSQDGALTSGNTIYF.